One and the same sample provided the 25 T cell receptor beta chains below, sequenced in a study of T cells in Graves' hyperthyroidism and ophthalmopathy. RNA transcripts were the template for amplifying TCR beta CDR3 regions. The TCR CDR3 first-round RT-PCR relied on the HTBI primer set. A single record per CDR3 protein comes from TCRdb applying MiXCR to the multiplex PCR reads. The repertoire has some 600,000 distinct CDR3 sequences, roughly 14% of them found once; the top ten carry 5.5% to 7.5%. Sequencing used blood. These receptors came from a woman in her thirties with Graves' hyperthyroidism that later progressed to Graves' ophthalmopathy.

This clonotype showed up many times. The chain has TRBV3-1 and TRBJ1-2, with a weak D call TRBD1 (5 bases). The CDR3 has 16 residues. V gave up 4 bases and J gave up 7 bases, with 22 bases separating them. The germline V gene has CDR1 LGHDT and CDR2 YNNKEL (reference sequence). The DNA for the CDR3 is TGTGCCAGCAGCCCGACCCAACAGGCGTCGACTGGTGGCTACACCTTC. Translating gives CASSPTQQASTGGYTF.

This clonotype was seen at least ten times. V and J are TRBV11-2 and TRBJ1-2; D might be TRBD1 (5 bases). This CDR3 spans 12 amino acids. Looked up from germline, CDR1 is SGHAT and CDR2 is FQNNGV. Trimming removed 5 bases from V and 8 bases from J, with 12 bases in between. CDR3: CASSNDGGGYTF. The CDR3 bases are TGTGCCAGCAGCAACGACGGGGGGGGCTACACCTTC.

J is TRBJ2-1 and V is TRBV12-3 or TRBV12-4; 13 nucleotides align to TRBD2. The CDR3 spans 15 residues. V shed 6 bases and J 6 bases; nucleotides not matched to a gene: 5. In DNA, the CDR3 is TGTGCCAGCAGATCGGGACTAGCGGGACGCAATGAGCAGTTCTTC. Residues: CASRSGLAGRNEQFF.

This clonotype was observed a handful of times. The junction departs from the called germline gene at one end, perhaps through a read error. The CDR3 DNA reads as TGCAGCGTTGAAGAATGGGCTAGCGGGAGTAATGGGCAGTTCTTC. Its protein product is CSVEEWASGSNGQFF. This rearrangement joins TRBV29-1 to TRBJ2-1; 10 bases line up with TRBD2. The CDR3 length is 15 residues. Germline CDR1 reads SQVTM; CDR2 reads ANQGSEA.

This clonotype was recorded many times. The chain is built from TRBV6-1 and TRBJ2-1; 7 positions match TRBD1. This CDR3 has 15 amino acids. From germline, CDR1 is MNHNS and CDR2 SASEGT. The V segment lost 5 bases and the J segment 2 bases; nucleotides outside the gene matches: 6. The CDR3 region has the DNA TGTGCCAGCAGTCCTCAGGGGGAGCCCTACAATGAGCAGTTCTTC. As protein: CASSPQGEPYNEQFF.

Points on this clonotype: A single base separates this from a much larger clone, so it may be a read error. This chain uses TRBV4-1 with TRBJ1-1, with 8 nucleotides matching TRBD1. Germline CDR1 MGHRA, CDR2 YSYEKL. The CDR3 runs to 15 residues. The CDR3: CASSLQGVGNTEALF. The CDR3 bases are TGCGCCAGCAGCTTACAGGGGGTCGGGAACACTGAAGCTCTCTTT.

This clonotype was counted at least ten times. The gene calls are TRBV12-5 and TRBJ1-1, with TRBD1 matching 8 bases. The V gene's germline CDR1 is LGHNT and CDR2 FRNRAP. V was clipped by 3 bases and J by 1 base; unmatched bases: 10. The CDR3 consists of 17 residues. CDR3 nucleotide sequence: TGTGCTAGTGGTTTCGCGGGACAGGCGCTTTGGAACACTGAAGCTTTCTTT. Amino acids: CASGFAGQALWNTEAFF.

This clonotype was found many times. The rearrangement joins TRBV7-2 to TRBJ1-1; maybe TRBD1 (5 bases). Per germline, CDR1 SGHTA and CDR2 FQGNSA. Trimming removed 5 bases at V and 0 bases at J, with 16 bases between. The CDR3 spans 16 residues. The CDR3 DNA reads as TGTGCCAGCAGCCCCAGGGAGGGTGTAATGAACACTGAAGCTTTCTTT. Its protein is CASSPREGVMNTEAFF.

This clonotype was recorded many times. V is TRBV7-9 and J is TRBJ2-1, with unresolved D. This CDR3 is built from 11 residues. V was clipped by 7 bases and J by 6 bases, with 7 bases between them. From germline, CDR1 is SEHNR and CDR2 FQNEAQ (reference sequence). The CDR3 is CASTISNEQFF. The CDR3, as DNA: TGTGCCAGCACCATAAGCAATGAGCAGTTCTTC. The variable domain in full, completed from reference TRBV7-9 and TRBJ2-1, reads DTGVSQNPRHKITKRGQNVTFRCDPISEHNRLYWYRQTLGQGPEFLTYFQNEAQLEKSRLLSDRFSAERPKGSFSTLEIQRTEQGDSAMYLCASTISNEQFFGPGTRLTVL.

Of note for this clonotype: This sequence may be a read error, since a much larger clone differs from it by one base. This chain links TRBV13 with TRBJ2-4; 11 positions match TRBD2. Germline loops: CDR1 PRHDT, CDR2 FYEKMQ (reference sequence). Trimming took 8 bases from V and 8 from J; bases not matched to a gene: 14. The CDR3 consists of 16 residues. CDR3 in DNA: TGTGCCAGCTGCCACATAGCGGGAGGGGGCACCCACATTCAGTACTTC. It yields the protein CASCHIAGGGTHIQYF.

This clonotype was counted at least ten times. This chain links TRBV12-3 or TRBV12-4 with TRBJ2-3; the D is unclear. V dropped 6 bases and J dropped 5 bases, with 9 bases sitting between them. CDR3 size: 12 residues. The CDR3 DNA reads TGTGCCAGCAGCTTATACGTAGATACGCAGTATTTT. Translated: CASSLYVDTQYF.

V gene TRBV24-1 combines with J gene TRBJ2-3; perhaps TRBD2 as D (5 bases). Between the trimmed V and J ends, which lost 1 base and 11 bases, there was a span of 12 bases. The germline gives CDR1 KGHDR, CDR2 SFDVKD. The CDR3 totals 13 residues. CDR3 sequence: CATSDFIGSQQYF. The DNA of the CDR3 is TGTGCCACCAGTGATTTTATTGGGAGTCAGCAGTATTTT.

This clonotype was detected ten times or more. The chain is built from TRBV7-2 and TRBJ2-1, with 14 positions matching TRBD2. V lost 10 bases, J lost 10 bases, and 9 bases stayed unmatched. This CDR3 spans 14 amino acids. Germline V gene lookup returns CDR1 SGHTA and CDR2 FQGNSA. CDR3 amino acids: CATRGTSGSDEQFF. DNA for the CDR3: TGTGCCACCCGAGGGACTAGCGGGAGTGACGAGCAGTTCTTC.

This clonotype was counted many times. J is TRBJ2-7 and V is TRBV20-1; 12 bases agree with TRBD2. Germline V CDR1 and CDR2: DFQATT, SNEGSKA (reference sequence). The V and J ends lost 2 bases and 4 bases, in that order; junction bases with no gene match: 3. The CDR3 sequence is 14 residues long. The CDR3 DNA follows: TGCAGTGCTAGACTAGCGGGAGGGCCGTACGAGCAGTACTTC. Translated: CSARLAGGPYEQYF.

The CDR3 loop is CSAFLAGPTDTQYF. In DNA, the CDR3 is TGCAGCGCCTTCCTAGCGGGGCCAACAGATACGCAGTATTTT. This chain joins TRBV29-1 and TRBJ2-3; 9 bases agree with TRBD2. The CDR3 totals 14 residues. The V gene end was trimmed by 7 bases and the J gene end by 3 bases; junction bases not matched to a gene: 8. In germline, CDR1 is SQVTM, CDR2 ANQGSEA.

This clonotype was recorded at least ten times. The chain uses TRBV27 and TRBJ1-4; 8 bases line up with TRBD1. Trimming took 7 bases from V and 4 from J; bases not matched to a gene: 5. The CDR3 totals 14 residues. The germline CDR1 and CDR2 sequences are MNHEY and SMNVEV (reference sequence). The CDR3 DNA follows: TGTGCCAGCACCTCGGGACAGGTTAATGAAAAACTGTTTTTT. Translating it yields CASTSGQVNEKLFF.

This clonotype was seen a handful of times. The chain recombines TRBV11-2 with TRBJ2-7; D possibly corresponds to TRBD2 (5 bases). The germline V and J ends were trimmed by 5 bases and 2 bases, with 13 bases remaining between them. The CDR3 loop spans 14 amino acids. From germline, CDR1 is SGHAT and CDR2 FQNNGV. CDR3 DNA: TGTGCCAGCAGCCGACCCGGAGGCCCCTACGAGCAGTACTTC. It yields the protein CASSRPGGPYEQYF.

V is TRBV2 and J is TRBJ2-5, with a possible D match to TRBD2 (6 bases). CDR1 and CDR2 from the germline V gene are SNHLY and FYNNEI. V shed 11 bases and J shed 5 bases, with 21 bases lying between them. The CDR3 is made up of 14 amino acids. The CDR3 DNA reads as TGTGCCCGCGGATCCGGACTACCACCGGAGACCCAGTACTTC. It encodes CARGSGLPPETQYF.

This clonotype was detected many times. The rearrangement links TRBV2 to TRBJ2-1, with 7 nucleotides matching TRBD2. This CDR3 has 18 amino acids. V lost 1 base, J lost 3 bases, and 12 bases stayed unmatched. Germline CDR1 is SNHLY and CDR2 is FYNNEI. CDR3 loop: CASSEVGWAGDVYNEQFF. The CDR3 DNA follows: TGTGCCAGCAGTGAAGTGGGCTGGGCGGGAGATGTCTACAATGAGCAGTTCTTC.

This clonotype was counted at least ten times. The chain combines TRBV11-3 with TRBJ2-2; no clear D gene. This CDR3 has 15 residues. CDR1 is SGHNT and CDR2 is YENEEA in the germline V gene. Trimming stripped 2 bases from V and 4 bases from J, with 11 bases between. The CDR3 nucleotides are TGTGCCAGCAGCTTAATGTTCGGTGGCACCGGGGAGCTGTTTTTT. It is translated as CASSLMFGGTGELFF.

This clonotype appeared a few times. The chain links TRBV5-4 to TRBJ2-1, with no clear D. This CDR3 is built from 12 residues. V was trimmed by 4 bases and J by 9 bases, leaving 11 bases between them. CDR1 and CDR2 (germline): SGHNT, YYREEE (reference sequence). The CDR3 loop reads CASSPAYGEQFF. Written as DNA, the CDR3 is TGTGCCAGCAGCCCAGCGTACGGTGAGCAGTTCTTC. The full variable domain, in which reference TRBV5-4 and TRBJ2-1 provide the parts outside the CDR3, is ETGVTQSPTHLIKTRGQQVTLRCSSQSGHNTVSWYQQALGQGPQFIFQYYREEENGRGNFPPRFSGLQFPNYSSELNVNALELDDSALYLCASSPAYGEQFFGPGTRLTVL.

The V and J genes are TRBV7-2 and TRBJ2-1; a weak D match, TRBD2 (6 bases). CDR1 SGHTA and CDR2 FQGNSA come from the germline V gene. The CDR3 is 15 amino acids. V shed 3 bases and J shed 1 base, with 10 bases lying between them. Here the CDR3 reads CASSLRTTSYNEQFF. The CDR3 region has the DNA TGTGCCAGCAGCTTGAGGACTACATCCTACAATGAGCAGTTCTTC.

This clonotype was detected many times. This chain uses TRBV12-3 or TRBV12-4 with TRBJ2-5; D possibly corresponds to TRBD2 (6 bases). The CDR3 length is 18 residues. With 4 bases removed from V and 4 bases from J, the gap between germline ends came to 25 bases. The CDR3 DNA reads as TGTGCCAGCAGTTCCTACGGGGGAGGAACGGATAGAAGAGAGACCCAGTACTTC. Its protein product is CASSSYGGGTDRRETQYF.

This clonotype was recorded a few times. This sequence joins TRBV24-1 and TRBJ2-1; TRBD2 aligns across 13 bases. CDR3 length equals 17 residues. CDR1 and CDR2 from the germline V gene are KGHDR and SFDVKD. The trim removed 6 bases at V and 8 bases at J, leaving 12 bases unmatched. CDR3 nucleotide sequence: TGTGCCACCAGTCCCTCCGATCCAGGGACTAGCGGGGATGAGCAGTTCTTC. Translation: CATSPSDPGTSGDEQFF.

The sample holds a few counts of this clonotype. The chain links TRBV7-8 to TRBJ2-2, with 9 nucleotides matching TRBD2. Trimming at V came to 5 bases and at J to 0 bases, leaving 7 bases not matched to a gene. Germline CDR1 reads SGHVS; CDR2 reads FQNEAQ. This CDR3 region has 17 residues. CDR3 nucleotides: TGTGCCAGCAGCCCCCCTGCGGGAGGGTCGAACACCGGGGAGCTGTTTTTT. It translates to CASSPPAGGSNTGELFF.